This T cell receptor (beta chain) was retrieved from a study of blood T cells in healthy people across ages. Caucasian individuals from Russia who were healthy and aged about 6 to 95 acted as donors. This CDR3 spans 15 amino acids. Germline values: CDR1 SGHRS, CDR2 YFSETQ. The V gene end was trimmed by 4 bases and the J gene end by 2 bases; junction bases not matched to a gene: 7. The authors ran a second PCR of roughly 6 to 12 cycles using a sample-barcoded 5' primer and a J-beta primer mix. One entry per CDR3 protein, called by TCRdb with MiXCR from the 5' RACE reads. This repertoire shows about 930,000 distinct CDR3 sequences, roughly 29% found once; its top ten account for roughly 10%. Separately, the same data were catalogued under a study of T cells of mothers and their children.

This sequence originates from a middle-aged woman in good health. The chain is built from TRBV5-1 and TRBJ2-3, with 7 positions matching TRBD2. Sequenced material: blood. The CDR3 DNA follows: TGCGCCAGCAGCGCGGGAGCGGGATACACAGATACGCAGTATTTT. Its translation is CASSAGAGYTDTQYF.